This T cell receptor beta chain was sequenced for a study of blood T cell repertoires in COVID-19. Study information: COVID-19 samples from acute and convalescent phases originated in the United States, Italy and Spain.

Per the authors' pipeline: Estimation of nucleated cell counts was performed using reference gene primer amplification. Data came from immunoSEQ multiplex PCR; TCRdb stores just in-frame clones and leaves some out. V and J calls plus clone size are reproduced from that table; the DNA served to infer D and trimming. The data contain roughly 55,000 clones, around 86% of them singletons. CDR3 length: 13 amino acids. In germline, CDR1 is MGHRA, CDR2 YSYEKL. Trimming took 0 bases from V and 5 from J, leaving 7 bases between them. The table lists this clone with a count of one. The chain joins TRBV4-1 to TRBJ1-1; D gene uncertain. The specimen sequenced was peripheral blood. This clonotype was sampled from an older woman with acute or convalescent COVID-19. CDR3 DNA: TGCGCCAGCAGCCAAGATTCGAGAACTGAAGCTTTCTTT. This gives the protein CASSQDSRTEAFF.